The rows below give T cell receptor beta chains drawn from one sample of a study of shared clonotypes between healthy human individuals. Method: immunoSEQ multiplex PCR; TCRdb's copy keeps in-frame clones and lacks some. The sample records approximately 2,300,000 clones, just under 95% being singletons. The sample comprised naive CD4+ T cells from PBMCs. The receptor source for this set is a young man in good health. Some clones in this sample may be carry-over from other donors' samples. Both conserved end residues are part of each CDR3. Each record gives: D gene, J gene, clone size, V gene, CDR3 protein, CDR3 DNA. The D gene is left open where the match is weak. Clone sizes are given selectively: once, few, many, or a class where the clone is expanded.

d_call: TRBD2
j_call: TRBJ2-3
clone_size: NA
v_call: TRBV7-3
cdr3_aa: CASSTGLAGGGTDTQYF
cdr3_nt: TGTGCCAGCAGCACCGGACTAGCGGGAGGTGGCACAGATACGCAGTATTTT

d_call: NA
j_call: TRBJ1-5
clone_size: NA
v_call: TRBV10-3
cdr3_aa: CAAGGSNQPQHF
cdr3_nt: TGTGCCGCGGGAGGTAGCAATCAGCCCCAGCATTTT

d_call: NA
j_call: TRBJ2-7
clone_size: NA
v_call: TRBV28
cdr3_aa: CASSFEAGNPYEQYF
cdr3_nt: TGTGCCAGCAGTTTCGAAGCCGGCAACCCTTACGAGCAGTACTTC

d_call: NA
j_call: TRBJ2-7
clone_size: NA
v_call: TRBV7-2
cdr3_aa: CASSLVGTDPYEQYF
cdr3_nt: TGTGCCAGCAGCTTAGTAGGGACCGACCCCTACGAGCAGTACTTC

d_call: TRBD1
j_call: TRBJ2-7
clone_size: NA
v_call: TRBV2
cdr3_aa: CASSHGTGGFYEQYF
cdr3_nt: TGTGCCAGCAGTCACGGGACAGGGGGCTTTTACGAGCAGTACTTC

d_call: TRBD1
j_call: TRBJ2-7
clone_size: NA
v_call: TRBV9
cdr3_aa: CASSDGQGFLQYF
cdr3_nt: TGTGCCAGCAGCGACGGACAGGGGTTCCTGCAGTACTTC

d_call: NA
j_call: TRBJ2-7
clone_size: NA
v_call: TRBV2
cdr3_aa: CASSEDTDPPAEQYF
cdr3_nt: TGTGCCAGCAGTGAAGACACAGACCCACCTGCCGAGCAGTACTTC

d_call: NA
j_call: TRBJ1-3
clone_size: NA
v_call: TRBV19
cdr3_aa: CASSILGGHRSGNTIYF
cdr3_nt: TGTGCCAGTAGTATTCTGGGGGGACACCGCTCTGGAAACACCATATATTTT

d_call: NA
j_call: TRBJ1-2
clone_size: NA
v_call: TRBV28
cdr3_aa: CASRDSVNYGYTF
cdr3_nt: TGTGCCAGCAGAGACAGTGTTAACTATGGCTACACCTTC

d_call: NA
j_call: TRBJ2-3
clone_size: NA
v_call: TRBV5-1
cdr3_aa: CASSLEGGAADTQYF
cdr3_nt: TGCGCCAGCAGCTTGGAAGGCGGGGCGGCAGATACGCAGTATTTT

d_call: NA
j_call: TRBJ2-1
clone_size: NA
v_call: TRBV10-1
cdr3_aa: CARGPIPNEQFF
cdr3_nt: TGCGCCAGGGGCCCTATTCCCAATGAGCAGTTCTTC

d_call: NA
j_call: TRBJ1-1
clone_size: NA
v_call: TRBV5-1
cdr3_aa: CASSLVTGGKGAFF
cdr3_nt: TGCGCCAGCAGCTTGGTAACGGGTGGCAAAGGAGCTTTCTTT

d_call: NA
j_call: TRBJ1-5
clone_size: NA
v_call: TRBV4-1
cdr3_aa: CASSQELASLYSNQPQHF
cdr3_nt: TGCGCCAGCAGCCAAGAGCTGGCCAGCCTATATAGCAATCAGCCCCAGCATTTT

d_call: TRBD1
j_call: TRBJ1-2
clone_size: NA
v_call: TRBV9
cdr3_aa: CASSGQGGSNYGYTF
cdr3_nt: TGTGCCAGCTCGGGACAGGGGGGTTCTAACTATGGCTACACCTTC

d_call: NA
j_call: TRBJ1-2
clone_size: NA
v_call: TRBV4-1
cdr3_aa: CASSPRGDGYTF
cdr3_nt: TGCGCCAGCAGCCCTAGGGGGGATGGCTACACCTTC

d_call: NA
j_call: TRBJ2-4
clone_size: NA
v_call: TRBV6-5
cdr3_aa: CASSAGAVYGNIQYF
cdr3_nt: TGTGCCAGCAGTGCAGGGGCGGTTTATGGAAACATTCAGTACTTC

d_call: NA
j_call: TRBJ1-4
clone_size: NA
v_call: TRBV6-5
cdr3_aa: CASSYSGRGGNEKLFF
cdr3_nt: TGTGCCAGCAGTTACTCGGGCAGGGGAGGTAATGAAAAACTGTTTTTT

d_call: NA
j_call: TRBJ1-2
clone_size: NA
v_call: TRBV11-2
cdr3_aa: CASEGGGNYGYTF
cdr3_nt: TGTGCCAGCGAGGGCGGGGGTAACTATGGCTACACCTTC

d_call: TRBD1
j_call: TRBJ1-5
clone_size: NA
v_call: TRBV5-1
cdr3_aa: CASSWGTGGEEPQHF
cdr3_nt: TGCGCCAGCAGCTGGGGGACAGGGGGCGAGGAGCCCCAGCATTTT

d_call: NA
j_call: TRBJ1-3
clone_size: NA
v_call: TRBV27
cdr3_aa: CASGSIFSGNTIYF
cdr3_nt: TGTGCCAGCGGTTCTATCTTCTCTGGAAACACCATATATTTT

d_call: NA
j_call: TRBJ2-5
clone_size: NA
v_call: TRBV7-2
cdr3_aa: CASSLLVTSETQYF
cdr3_nt: TGTGCCAGCAGCTTGCTAGTTACCTCAGAGACCCAGTACTTC

d_call: NA
j_call: TRBJ2-2
clone_size: NA
v_call: TRBV7-3
cdr3_aa: CASSSPAGELFF
cdr3_nt: TGTGCCAGCAGCTCCCCCGCCGGGGAGCTGTTTTTT

d_call: NA
j_call: TRBJ1-1
clone_size: NA
v_call: TRBV29-1
cdr3_aa: CSVQGQANTEAFF
cdr3_nt: TGCAGCGTTCAGGGGCAGGCGAACACTGAAGCTTTCTTT

d_call: NA
j_call: TRBJ2-6
clone_size: NA
v_call: TRBV10-3
cdr3_aa: CAISDRRGGGANVLTF
cdr3_nt: TGTGCCATCAGTGATCGGCGGGGCGGGGGGGCCAACGTCCTGACTTTC

d_call: TRBD2
j_call: TRBJ2-5
clone_size: NA
v_call: TRBV4-3
cdr3_aa: CASSQAATGGQTQYF
cdr3_nt: TGCGCCAGCAGCCAAGCCGCTACGGGGGGTCAGACCCAGTACTTC

d_call: NA
j_call: TRBJ1-3
clone_size: once
v_call: TRBV5-4
cdr3_aa: CASSPGTAGNTIYF
cdr3_nt: TGTGCCAGCAGCCCCGGGACCGCAGGAAACACCATATATTTT

d_call: NA
j_call: TRBJ2-7
clone_size: NA
v_call: TRBV27
cdr3_aa: CASNRQGGRSSHEQYF
cdr3_nt: TGTGCCAGCAACCGACAAGGGGGGAGATCGAGCCACGAGCAGTACTTC

d_call: TRBD1
j_call: TRBJ2-7
clone_size: NA
v_call: TRBV18
cdr3_aa: CASSPRQGGYEQYF
cdr3_nt: TGTGCCAGCTCACCACGACAGGGGGGCTACGAGCAGTACTTC

d_call: TRBD1
j_call: TRBJ2-5
clone_size: once
v_call: TRBV2
cdr3_aa: CASRTDRGQETQYF
cdr3_nt: TGTGCCAGCAGAACCGACAGGGGGCAAGAGACCCAGTACTTC

d_call: NA
j_call: TRBJ2-5
clone_size: NA
v_call: TRBV2
cdr3_aa: CASSAQKETQYF
cdr3_nt: TGTGCCAGCAGTGCGCAGAAAGAGACCCAGTACTTC

d_call: NA
j_call: TRBJ2-3
clone_size: NA
v_call: TRBV7-2
cdr3_aa: CASSRGGSGTQYF
cdr3_nt: TGTGCCAGCAGCCGAGGGGGTAGTGGCACGCAGTATTTT

d_call: NA
j_call: TRBJ1-4
clone_size: few
v_call: TRBV28
cdr3_aa: CASSLKETARSF
cdr3_nt: TGTGCCAGCAGTTTAAAAGAGACTGCCCGATCTTTT

d_call: NA
j_call: TRBJ2-1
clone_size: once
v_call: TRBV9
cdr3_aa: CASSTPGTVNEQFF
cdr3_nt: TGTGCCAGCAGCACCCCCGGGACTGTCAATGAGCAGTTCTTC

d_call: TRBD1
j_call: TRBJ2-7
clone_size: once
v_call: TRBV5-1
cdr3_aa: CASSLGTGDSYEQYF
cdr3_nt: TGCGCCAGCAGCTTGGGGACAGGCGATTCCTACGAGCAGTACTTC

d_call: NA
j_call: TRBJ2-5
clone_size: NA
v_call: TRBV13
cdr3_aa: CASSLGADETQYF
cdr3_nt: TGTGCCAGCAGCTTAGGGGCGGACGAGACCCAGTACTTC

d_call: NA
j_call: TRBJ1-1
clone_size: NA
v_call: TRBV29-1
cdr3_aa: CSVGGGLGTEAFF
cdr3_nt: TGCAGCGTTGGGGGGGGGCTAGGAACTGAAGCTTTCTTT

d_call: NA
j_call: TRBJ2-3
clone_size: NA
v_call: TRBV5-4
cdr3_aa: CASSLGVAENTDTQYF
cdr3_nt: TGTGCCAGCAGCTTGGGAGTAGCGGAAAACACAGATACGCAGTATTTT

d_call: NA
j_call: TRBJ2-5
clone_size: NA
v_call: TRBV4-1
cdr3_aa: CASSQEEETQYF
cdr3_nt: TGCGCCAGCAGCCAAGAGGAAGAGACCCAGTACTTC

d_call: TRBD2
j_call: TRBJ2-1
clone_size: NA
v_call: TRBV7-2
cdr3_aa: CASSLLAGDYNEQFF
cdr3_nt: TGTGCCAGCAGCTTGCTAGCGGGAGACTACAATGAGCAGTTCTTC

d_call: NA
j_call: TRBJ1-1
clone_size: few
v_call: TRBV6-5
cdr3_aa: CASSQNRELNTEAFF
cdr3_nt: TGTGCCAGCAGTCAAAACCGGGAGCTGAACACTGAAGCTTTCTTT

d_call: TRBD2
j_call: TRBJ2-2
clone_size: NA
v_call: TRBV19
cdr3_aa: CASSTISLAGGTTGELFF
cdr3_nt: TGTGCCAGTAGTACCATCTCACTAGCGGGAGGTACCACCGGGGAGCTGTTTTTT

d_call: TRBD1
j_call: TRBJ1-2
clone_size: NA
v_call: TRBV6-1
cdr3_aa: CASSVRQGDSNYGYTF
cdr3_nt: TGTGCCAGCAGTGTCCGACAGGGGGATTCTAACTATGGCTACACCTTC

d_call: NA
j_call: TRBJ2-7
clone_size: once
v_call: TRBV18
cdr3_aa: CASSPRTDSYEQYF
cdr3_nt: TGTGCCAGCTCACCTAGGACAGATTCCTACGAGCAGTACTTC

d_call: NA
j_call: TRBJ2-2
clone_size: NA
v_call: TRBV9
cdr3_aa: CASGWRGPTGELFF
cdr3_nt: TGTGCCAGCGGATGGCGGGGCCCAACCGGGGAGCTGTTTTTT

d_call: NA
j_call: TRBJ1-3
clone_size: NA
v_call: TRBV28
cdr3_aa: CASSFSSSGNTIYF
cdr3_nt: TGTGCCAGCAGTTTCTCCTCCTCAGGAAACACCATATATTTT

d_call: NA
j_call: TRBJ1-5
clone_size: NA
v_call: TRBV11-2
cdr3_aa: CASSPGPGGQPQHF
cdr3_nt: TGTGCCAGCAGCCCCGGACCGGGGGGTCAGCCCCAGCATTTT

d_call: NA
j_call: TRBJ2-7
clone_size: NA
v_call: TRBV28
cdr3_aa: CASNPPGSSYEQYF
cdr3_nt: TGTGCCAGCAATCCCCCGGGGAGCTCCTACGAGCAGTACTTC

d_call: NA
j_call: TRBJ1-4
clone_size: NA
v_call: TRBV6-1
cdr3_aa: CASSESQIEKLFF
cdr3_nt: TGTGCCAGCAGTGAATCCCAAATTGAAAAACTGTTTTTT

d_call: NA
j_call: TRBJ2-1
clone_size: NA
v_call: TRBV9
cdr3_aa: CASSVTREKVHEQFF
cdr3_nt: TGTGCCAGCAGCGTAACACGGGAGAAGGTCCATGAGCAGTTCTTC

d_call: TRBD1
j_call: TRBJ2-5
clone_size: NA
v_call: TRBV5-1
cdr3_aa: CASRGQGVTETQYF
cdr3_nt: TGCGCCAGCAGAGGACAGGGGGTGACGGAGACCCAGTACTTC

d_call: NA
j_call: TRBJ1-1
clone_size: NA
v_call: TRBV27
cdr3_aa: CASSARTTNTEAFF
cdr3_nt: TGTGCCAGCAGTGCCAGGACTACGAACACTGAAGCTTTCTTT

d_call: NA
j_call: TRBJ2-3
clone_size: NA
v_call: TRBV13
cdr3_aa: CASSLGRVVDTQYF
cdr3_nt: TGTGCCAGCAGCTTAGGCAGGGTGGTAGATACGCAGTATTTT

d_call: TRBD1
j_call: TRBJ2-7
clone_size: NA
v_call: TRBV5-1
cdr3_aa: CASSLDRGAAYEQYF
cdr3_nt: TGCGCCAGCAGCTTGGACAGGGGGGCCGCCTACGAGCAGTACTTC

d_call: NA
j_call: TRBJ2-5
clone_size: NA
v_call: TRBV2
cdr3_aa: CASSAYGGGETQYF
cdr3_nt: TGTGCCAGCAGTGCGTACGGAGGGGGGGAGACCCAGTACTTC

d_call: TRBD2
j_call: TRBJ2-1
clone_size: NA
v_call: TRBV25-1
cdr3_aa: CASSEFTSGRALEQFF
cdr3_nt: TGTGCCAGCAGTGAATTTACTAGCGGGAGGGCCTTGGAGCAGTTCTTC

d_call: NA
j_call: TRBJ2-3
clone_size: NA
v_call: TRBV6-4
cdr3_aa: CASSDSRGVENTQYF
cdr3_nt: TGTGCCAGCAGTGACTCTCGAGGGGTGGAGAATACGCAGTATTTT